This is a list of T cell receptor beta chains from one sample in a study of blood T cell repertoires in COVID-19. Sequencing was performed with immunoSEQ multiplex PCR; in TCRdb, only in-frame clones are kept and a portion is missing. The sample records 250,000 or so clones, about 82% being singletons. Sequencing input: peripheral blood. The receptors here all came from a man aged 80 or over with acute or convalescent COVID-19. Each CDR3 is given with its conserved first and last residue. D genes are given only for firm matches. Not every row has a clone size; where given, it reads once, few, many or a size class.

clone_size d_call j_call v_call cdr3_aa cdr3_nt
. . TRBJ1-6 TRBV28 CASRTQQGTYNSPLHF TGTGCCAGCAGGACTCAACAGGGAACGTATAATTCACCCCTCCACTTT
. . TRBJ1-5 TRBV6-5 CASSLGASNQPQHF TGTGCCAGCAGCCTGGGGGCTAGCAATCAGCCCCAGCATTTT
. . TRBJ1-5 TRBV19 CASSVVNQPQHF TGTGCCAGTAGTGTCGTAAATCAGCCCCAGCATTTT
. TRBD2 TRBJ2-1 TRBV19 CASSSSGRVYNEQFF TGTGCCAGTAGTTCTAGCGGGAGGGTTTACAATGAGCAGTTCTTC
. . TRBJ1-1 TRBV28 CASSLGGTGNTEAFF TGTGCCAGCAGTTTAGGAGGGACGGGGAACACTGAAGCTTTCTTT
. TRBD2 TRBJ2-7 TRBV2 CASSDPGLAGEQYF TGTGCCAGCAGTGATCCGGGACTAGCGGGGGAGCAGTACTTC
. . TRBJ2-1 TRBV5-1 CASSPINRVNEQFF TGCGCCAGCAGCCCCATTAACAGGGTAAATGAGCAGTTCTTC
. . TRBJ1-1 TRBV6-5 CASSYTDMNTEAFF TGTGCCAGCAGTTACACGGACATGAACACTGAAGCTTTCTTT
. . TRBJ1-2 TRBV5-4 CASSSGGNYGYTF TGTGCCAGCAGCTCCGGAGGCAACTATGGCTACACCTTC
. . TRBJ1-5 TRBV19 CASSPGLRDQPQHF TGTGCCAGTAGTCCGGGATTAAGGGATCAGCCCCAGCATTTT
. . TRBJ2-1 TRBV29-1 CSVDSGAHNEQFF TGCAGCGTTGATAGCGGAGCCCACAATGAGCAGTTCTTC
. . TRBJ1-2 TRBV5-1 CASSKDTVLGGYTF TGCGCCAGCAGCAAAGATACCGTGCTCGGTGGCTACACCTTC
. TRBD1 TRBJ1-5 TRBV3-1/TRBV3-2 CASSQTRTGGFNQPQHF TGTGCCAGCAGCCAAACCCGGACAGGGGGCTTCAATCAGCCCCAGCATTTT
once . TRBJ2-7 TRBV4-1 CASSIAPGTTYEQYF TGCGCCAGCAGTATAGCCCCGGGGACAACCTACGAGCAGTACTTC
. . TRBJ2-1 TRBV7-2 CASSLDGLYNEQFF TGTGCCAGCAGCCTGGACGGACTCTACAATGAGCAGTTCTTC
. . TRBJ1-5 TRBV28 CASSLGSILNQPQHF TGTGCCAGCAGTTTGGGCAGTATTTTAAATCAGCCCCAGCATTTT
. . TRBJ1-1 TRBV5-4 CASSPPFRRGTEAFF TGTGCCAGCAGCCCCCCGTTCAGAAGAGGCACTGAAGCTTTCTTT